This TCR beta chain emerged from a study of T cells after yellow fever vaccination. V lost 4 bases and J lost 2, with 10 bases in between. Per germline, CDR1 MNHEY and CDR2 SVGEGT. CDR3 length: 14 residues. In the case of this clonotype: Its antigen is unidentified.

In making TCR cDNA, 5'RACE template switching added a universal primer site and UMIs to it. From the 5' RACE reads, TCRdb called clonotypes with MiXCR, one entry per CDR3 protein. The profile shows 60,000 to 85,000 distinct CDR3 sequences, about 6% of them singletons. Overall study results and limits: Some clonotypes, a small share, were shared between CD4 and CD8 compartments. Abundant clonotypes from the bulk population could have been carried over as contaminants into FACS-sorted repertoires.

This TCR came from a man between 18 and 29 years old who received the YFV17D yellow fever vaccine. This sample comprised CD8+ T cells sorted from PBMCs, obtained about 41 days after the first yellow fever vaccination. This sequence joins TRBV6-2 or TRBV6-3 and TRBJ2-3, with D hard to call. Here the CDR3 reads CASSFDITTDTQYF. CDR3 bases: TGTGCCAGCAGTTTTGACATTACCACAGATACGCAGTATTTT.